Reported below is one T cell receptor beta chain. The antigen is not known. This entry belongs to a study of shared clonotypes between healthy human individuals. Study summary: Per-donor plates numbered three CD4 naive, three CD4 memory, two CD8 naive and one CD8 memory. Study results and caveats: Researchers sampled only blood; tissue repertoires likely differ.

Those who donated were healthy HIV-negative adults, with no recent acute infections or vaccinations reported. The method was immunoSEQ multiplex PCR; TCRdb's version includes in-frame clones alone and lacks a portion of them. The table includes fewer than 1.6 million clones, about 98.5% detected once. The TCR sequence derives from a man aged 25-45 years in good health. Material: naive CD4+ T cells sorted from blood. The subset was: CD45RA+ positively selected.

The CDR3 region has the DNA TGTGCCAGCAGTAAGGCCGTGGGCGAGCAGTACTTC. Its protein is CASSKAVGEQYF. The chain uses TRBV13 and TRBJ2-7; the D is unclear. Trimming removed 6 bases from V and 6 bases from J, with 12 bases in between. The CDR3 covers 12 residues. Looked up from germline, CDR1 is PRHDT and CDR2 is FYEKMQ (reference sequence).